Shown below are 17 T cell receptor beta chains from a single sample sequenced in a study of T cells in Graves' hyperthyroidism and ophthalmopathy. Amplified TCR beta CDR3 regions came from RNA transcripts. HTBI primers drove first-round RT-PCR of the TCR CDR3. One entry per CDR3 protein results from TCRdb running MiXCR on the multiplex PCR reads. The sample has a few hundred thousand distinct CDR3 sequences; 15% to 20% are singletons. The sample comprised blood. These receptors all stem from a woman in her sixties or seventies with Graves' ophthalmopathy.

This clonotype was picked up many times. CDR3 in DNA: TGTGCCATCAAAAAAGGACAGGCAACTAGCACAGATACGCAGTATTTT. Its protein product is CAIKKGQATSTDTQYF. The V and J genes are TRBV10-3 and TRBJ2-3; 7 bases are a match to TRBD1. This CDR3 comprises 16 residues. With 7 bases clipped from V and 0 bases from J, the junction kept 10 bases outside the gene matches. The germline gives CDR1 ENHRY, CDR2 SYGVKD.

This clonotype was counted only a few times. This chain links TRBV9 with TRBJ2-5; no definite D call. The germline V gene encodes CDR1 SGDLS and CDR2 YYNGEE. The CDR3 contains 15 residues. Trimming stripped 2 bases from V and 1 base from J, with 12 bases between. CDR3 loop: CASSVNSLAQETQYF. CDR3 DNA: TGTGCCAGCAGCGTTAATTCTCTGGCCCAAGAGACCCAGTACTTC. The variable domain in full, completed from reference TRBV9 and TRBJ2-5, reads DSGVTQTPKHLITATGQRVTLRCSPRSGDLSVYWYQQSLDQGLQFLIQYYNGEERAKGNILERFSAQQFPDLHSELNLSSLELGDSALYFCASSVNSLAQETQYFGPGTRLLVL.

This clonotype has ten or more counts. The chain carries TRBV10-3 and TRBJ2-7; TRBD1 matches 9 bases. The germline gives CDR1 ENHRY, CDR2 SYGVKD. The CDR3 consists of 15 residues. Germline trimming cut 6 bases from V and 4 bases from J; bases unmatched to any gene: 10. This CDR3 reads CAIRSITGGDYEQYF. In DNA, the CDR3 is TGTGCCATCAGATCGATAACAGGGGGCGATTACGAGCAGTACTTC.

This clonotype has a handful of counts. The chain joins TRBV6-2 or TRBV6-3 to TRBJ1-2, with unresolved D. Germline V gene lookup returns CDR1 MNHEY and CDR2 SVGEGT. The CDR3 covers 14 residues. V was cut by 0 bases and J by 4 bases, with 9 bases left in between. The CDR3, as DNA: TGTGCCAGCAGTTACTCCGGGAACGCCTATGGCTACACCTTC. Translating it yields CASSYSGNAYGYTF.

V is TRBV27 and J is TRBJ2-7; maybe TRBD1 (8 bases). The CDR3 sequence is 16 residues long. V shed 5 bases and J shed 3 bases, with 20 bases lying between them. Germline CDR1 is MNHEY and CDR2 is SMNVEV (reference sequence). The CDR3 sequence: CASSPLQGGVGYEQYF. The CDR3, as DNA: TGTGCCAGCAGTCCGCTACAGGGGGGGGTTGGCTACGAGCAGTACTTC.

A few counts support this clonotype. The V call is TRBV7-9, the J call TRBJ1-5; TRBD1 is a possible D gene (6 bases). V shed 5 bases and J shed 3 bases, with 14 bases lying between them. The germline V gene encodes CDR1 SEHNR and CDR2 FQNEAQ (reference sequence). CDR3 length equals 15 residues. CDR3 amino acids: CASSPVGGPNQPQHF. The CDR3 DNA reads as TGTGCCAGCAGCCCCGTAGGGGGTCCCAATCAGCCCCAGCATTTT.

The CDR3 region is CASSADPGHQPQHF. Written as DNA, the CDR3 is TGCGCCAGCAGTGCAGACCCTGGGCACCAGCCCCAGCATTTT. The V call is TRBV10-1, the J call TRBJ1-5; D uncertain. The CDR3 is 14 amino acids. V lost 4 bases and J 7 bases, leaving 14 bases between the germline ends. Germline lookup yields CDR1 WNHNN and CDR2 SYGVQD (reference sequence).

V gene TRBV27 combines with J gene TRBJ2-2; D unclear. Per germline, CDR1 MNHEY and CDR2 SMNVEV (reference sequence). Trimming left V 8 bases short and J 4 bases short, with 8 bases between. The CDR3 consists of 12 residues. As DNA, the CDR3 is TGTGCCAGCGGTCCCATCACCGGGGAGCTGTTTTTT. It is translated as CASGPITGELFF.

This CDR3 reads CASSSRALGNEQFF. The CDR3 DNA reads as TGTGCCAGCAGCTCAAGGGCCCTAGGCAATGAGCAGTTCTTC. V gene TRBV7-2 combines with J gene TRBJ2-1; D call uncertain. V was trimmed by 4 bases and J by 6 bases, leaving 13 bases between them. Germline-derived CDR1 and CDR2 are SGHTA and FQGNSA. This CDR3 comprises 14 residues.

This clonotype came up once. Relative to the germline gene, one junction end is altered; a read error may explain this. The gene calls are TRBV25-1 and TRBJ1-3; D is possibly TRBD1 (5 bases). Germline values: CDR1 MGHDK, CDR2 SYGVNS. The CDR3 is 15 residues long. The DNA for the CDR3 is TGTGCCAGCAATGAATATGACAGCTCTGGAAACACCATATATTTT. It yields the protein CASNEYDSSGNTIYF.

This clonotype was found a few times. The CDR3 protein is CASSERLPRFSEQYF. CDR3 nucleotide sequence: TGTGCCAGCAGTGAACGGCTTCCCAGGTTTAGCGAGCAGTACTTC. The V gene is TRBV2, the J gene TRBJ2-7; no clear D gene. The germline V gene has CDR1 SNHLY and CDR2 FYNNEI. Trimming removed 2 bases from V and 6 bases from J, with 17 bases in between. The CDR3 totals 15 residues. The complete variable domain, with remaining parts taken from reference TRBV2 and TRBJ2-7, reads EPEVTQTPSHQVTQMGQEVILRCVPISNHLYFYWYRQILGQKVEFLVSFYNNEISEKSEIFDDQFSVERPDGSNFTLKIRSTKLEDSAMYFCASSERLPRFSEQYFGPGTRLTVT.

This clonotype has ten or more counts. The V gene is TRBV7-2, the J gene TRBJ2-7; D not certain. Germline V gives CDR1 SGHTA, CDR2 FQGNSA. Trimming left V 0 bases short and J 0 bases short, with 9 bases between. This CDR3 contains 15 residues. The CDR3 DNA follows: TGTGCCAGCAGCTTAGCCGCGGCCAACTCCTACGAGCAGTACTTC. It is translated as CASSLAAANSYEQYF.

This clonotype was detected many times. The chain combines TRBV18 with TRBJ1-2; D remains unclear. The CDR3 has 12 amino acids. Trimming left V 5 bases short and J 7 bases short, with 11 bases between. From germline, CDR1 is KGHSH and CDR2 LQKENI. Here the CDR3 reads CASSKEDRGYTF. The CDR3 DNA is TGTGCCAGCTCAAAGGAGGACCGTGGCTACACCTTC.

On this clonotype: With a much larger clone just one base away, this may be a read error. The rearrangement joins TRBV28 to TRBJ2-7; the D gene is possibly TRBD1 (6 bases). Trimming took off 3 bases at V and 4 bases at J, with 28 bases between the two ends. The germline V gene has CDR1 MDHEN and CDR2 SYDVKM. The CDR3 runs 19 residues. Here the CDR3 DNA reads TGTGCCAGCAGTTTTAAAGCGTGGACAGAGAGCCCCTATATTTACGAGCAGTACTTC. Translating it yields CASSFKAWTESPYIYEQYF.

This chain links TRBV27 with TRBJ2-7; 8 nucleotides line up with TRBD2. V dropped 0 bases and J dropped 7; count of bases not matched to a gene: 8. In germline, CDR1 is MNHEY, CDR2 SMNVEV (reference sequence). The length of the CDR3 is 15 residues. The CDR3, as DNA: TGTGCCAGCAGTTTATCTCCAGCGGGAGCAAGTGAGCAGTACTTC. It is translated as CASSLSPAGASEQYF.

This clonotype came up many times. The chain couples TRBV5-1 to TRBJ2-7; D remains unclear. V lost 0 bases and J lost 2, with 9 bases in between. The CDR3 is made up of 14 amino acids. In germline, CDR1 is SGHRS, CDR2 YFSETQ. The CDR3 DNA reads as TGCGCCAGCAGCTTGGTTTCAGGTACCTACGAGCAGTACTTC. Its protein product is CASSLVSGTYEQYF.

The chain employs TRBV28 and TRBJ2-7; TRBD2 matches at 9 bases. After removal of 6 bases from V and 3 bases from J, the junction contained 6 bases not matched to a gene. Germline loops: CDR1 MDHEN, CDR2 SYDVKM. The CDR3 spans 14 residues. The CDR3 loop reads CASRIAGEVYEQYF. The CDR3 DNA follows: TGTGCCAGCAGGATAGCGGGAGAGGTCTACGAGCAGTACTTC. The variable domain in full, completed from reference TRBV28 and TRBJ2-7, reads DVKVTQSSRYLVKRTGEKVFLECVQDMDHENMFWYRQDPGLGLRLIYFSYDVKMKEKGDIPEGYSVSREKKERFSLILESASTNQTSMYLCASRIAGEVYEQYFGPGTRLTVT.